Presented here are 24 T cell receptor beta chains from one specimen sequenced in a study of glioma-infiltrating T cells after dendritic cell vaccination. The table came from immunoSEQ multiplex PCR; TCRdb's copy has only in-frame clones and leaves some out. This table holds roughly 80,000 clones, about 90% found once. Specimen: blood, collected before dendritic cell vaccination. The receptors were gathered from a human donor with glioblastoma.

This clone was seen a few times. V gene TRBV11-2 combines with J gene TRBJ1-1; no reliable D call. The germline V gene encodes CDR1 SGHAT and CDR2 FQNNGV. The CDR3 length is 14 residues. V shed 4 bases and J shed 6 bases, with 15 bases lying between them. The CDR3 region is CASSSSTRRAEAFF. The CDR3 bases are TGTGCCAGCAGCTCAAGTACCCGCCGCGCTGAAGCTTTCTTT.

A single count supports this clone. The V gene is TRBV6-5, the J gene TRBJ1-6; weak D call: TRBD1 (6 bases). The CDR3 spans 12 residues. V was pared by 7 bases and J by 10 bases, with 11 bases between. Germline V CDR1 and CDR2: MNHEY, SVGAGI. Here the CDR3 reads CASTGAGSPLHF. In nucleotides, the CDR3 is TGTGCCAGCACAGGGGCTGGGTCACCCCTCCACTTT.

V usage is TRBV18 and J usage is TRBJ2-7; a weak D match, TRBD1 (6 bases). V was pared by 1 base and J by 3 bases, with 10 bases between. The CDR3 runs 14 residues. From germline, CDR1 is KGHSH and CDR2 LQKENI. The CDR3 protein is CASSPRQESYEQYF. In DNA, the CDR3 is TGTGCCAGCTCACCACGACAGGAAAGCTACGAGCAGTACTTC.

The V call is TRBV15, the J call TRBJ2-7; a weak D match, TRBD1 (7 bases). CDR1 and CDR2 (germline): LNHNV, YYDKDF (reference sequence). This CDR3 is 15 amino acids long. The V end was cut by 6 bases, the J end by 2 bases, with 17 bases between. The chain's CDR3 is CATSAPGDRAYEQYF. CDR3 bases: TGTGCCACCAGTGCACCGGGGGACAGAGCCTACGAGCAGTACTTC.

A word on this clone: At the DNA level, this CDR3 is encoded by other sequences in the same sample as well. The chain recombines TRBV13 with TRBJ1-2; 8 bases match TRBD1. After removal of 6 bases from V and 2 bases from J, the junction contained 8 bases not matched to a gene. In germline, CDR1 is PRHDT, CDR2 FYEKMQ (reference sequence). The CDR3 consists of 15 residues. CDR3 bases: TGTGCCAGCAGTCCAGGGACAGGCGGAAACTATGGCTACACCTTC. This gives the protein CASSPGTGGNYGYTF.

The chain is built from TRBV19 and TRBJ2-2; TRBD2 agrees at 9 bases. The CDR3 is made up of 16 amino acids. V was pared by 4 bases and J by 6 bases, with 9 bases of the junction left unmatched. CDR1 and CDR2 from the germline V gene are LNHDA and SQIVND (reference sequence). CDR3 nucleotides: TGTGCCAGTAGTACGACGACTAGCGGCGGCCCCGGGGAGCTGTTTTTT. Its protein is CASSTTTSGGPGELFF. Using reference TRBV19 and TRBJ2-2 for the parts outside the CDR3, the full variable domain is DGGITQSPKYLFRKEGQNVTLSCEQNLNHDAMYWYRQDPGQGLRLIYYSQIVNDFQKGDIAEGYSVSREKKESFPLTVTSAQKNPTAFYLCASSTTTSGGPGELFFGEGSRLTVL.

This chain uses TRBV19 with TRBJ2-7; 12 bases line up with TRBD2. J was trimmed by 0 bases and V by 2 bases; bases with no gene match: 2. CDR3 length equals 16 residues. The germline gives CDR1 LNHDA, CDR2 SQIVND (reference sequence). The CDR3 DNA follows: TGTGCCAGTAGTATACTAGCGGGAGGGAGCTCCTACGAGCAGTACTTC. Protein sequence: CASSILAGGSSYEQYF.

This clone rates as medium-sized. The V gene is TRBV6-6, the J gene TRBJ2-1; D is unresolved. Trimming removed 10 bases at V and 0 bases at J, with 16 bases between. The CDR3 consists of 15 residues. Germline values: CDR1 MNHNY, CDR2 SVGAGI (reference sequence). CDR3 sequence reads: CATDPLRSSYNEQFF. The CDR3 DNA reads as TGTGCCACCGACCCCCTCAGGTCCTCCTACAATGAGCAGTTCTTC.

The chain employs TRBV30 and TRBJ1-5; D is perhaps TRBD1 (6 bases). The V end was cut by 4 bases, the J end by 3 bases, with 10 bases between. CDR1 GTSNPN and CDR2 SVGIG come from the germline V gene (reference sequence). The CDR3 has 13 amino acids. CDR3 sequence reads: CAWTPGVNQPQHF. For the CDR3, the DNA is TGTGCCTGGACCCCAGGGGTCAATCAGCCCCAGCATTTT.

In this sample, this clone turned up a few times. The genes are TRBV6-1 and TRBJ2-1; 11 positions match TRBD2. The junction had 5 bases not matched to a gene; V was cut back by 1 base and J by 9 bases. Looked up from germline, CDR1 is MNHNS and CDR2 is SASEGT. The CDR3 consists of 15 residues. In DNA form, the CDR3 reads TGTGCCAGCAGTGAAGTAGCGGGAGGGCCGTTTGAGCAGTTCTTC. It specifies CASSEVAGGPFEQFF.

This clone was seen only once. This chain uses TRBV7-8 with TRBJ1-2, with unresolved D. CDR1 and CDR2 from the germline V gene are SGHVS and FQNEAQ. Trimming took off 4 bases at V and 7 bases at J, with 13 bases between the two ends. The CDR3 contains 13 residues. The CDR3 nucleotides read TGTGCCAGCAGCTCCGGACTCCGAGGTGGCTACACCTTC. It is translated as CASSSGLRGGYTF. The full variable domain, with the rest looked up from reference TRBV7-8 and TRBJ1-2, is GAGVSQSPRYKVAKRGQDVALRCDPISGHVSLFWYQQALGQGPEFLTYFQNEAQLDKSGLPSDRFFAERPEGSVSTLKIQRTQQEDSAVYLCASSSGLRGGYTFGSGTRLTVV.

This rearrangement joins TRBV5-1 to TRBJ1-6; 7 nucleotides agree with TRBD1. Unmatched junction bases numbered 3, after V lost 0 bases and J lost 9 bases. CDR1 and CDR2 from the germline V gene are SGHRS and YFSETQ. CDR3 length: 14 residues. In DNA form, the CDR3 reads TGCGCCAGCAGCTTGGAGGGGGCTGGTTCACCCCTCCACTTT. Translated, it gives CASSLEGAGSPLHF.

CDR3 DNA: TGCAGCGTTGGCGGCGGGGCCGACCAAGAGACCCAGTACTTC. This sequence encodes CSVGGGADQETQYF. V and J are TRBV29-1 and TRBJ2-5, with D possibly matching TRBD2 (6 bases). Per germline, CDR1 SQVTM and CDR2 ANQGSEA. Trimming took 4 bases from V and 0 from J, leaving 12 bases between them. The CDR3 has 14 amino acids.

In its sample, this clone was seen a few times. The genes are TRBV7-9 and TRBJ2-3, with TRBD2 as a possible D gene (5 bases). This CDR3 has 14 amino acids. Per the germline V gene, CDR1 is SEHNR and CDR2 is FQNEAQ (reference sequence). V gave up 7 bases and J gave up 6 bases, with 17 bases separating them. CDR3 nucleotides: TGTGCCAGCATCCCGATCGGACTTGGGGATACGCAGTATTTT. Translating gives CASIPIGLGDTQYF.

This sequence joins TRBV6-6 and TRBJ1-5, with 7 bases lining up with TRBD1. Germline V gene data show CDR1 as MNHNY and CDR2 as SVGAGI (reference sequence). V lost 5 bases and J lost 0; bases outside the gene matches: 4. This CDR3 is 15 amino acids long. CDR3 protein: CASSPQGNSNQPQHF. The CDR3 DNA is TGTGCCAGCAGTCCACAGGGGAATAGCAATCAGCCCCAGCATTTT.

This sequence joins TRBV6-1 and TRBJ2-4; maybe TRBD2 (5 bases). The V end lost 10 bases, the J end lost 3 bases, and 13 bases lay between the germline ends. The CDR3 is 13 residues long. In germline, CDR1 is MNHNS, CDR2 SASEGT. CDR3 in DNA: TGTGCCACCTACCTTGAGGGCAAAAACATTCAGTACTTC. Translated: CATYLEGKNIQYF.

The V gene is TRBV12-5, the J gene TRBJ1-5; D gene ambiguous. Trimming left V 6 bases short and J 2 bases short, with 5 bases between. The CDR3 consists of 12 residues. CDR1 is LGHNT and CDR2 is FRNRAP in the germline V gene. CDR3 nucleotide sequence: TGTGCTAGTGGCTCAGGCAATCAGCCCCAGCATTTT. It codes for CASGSGNQPQHF. Using reference TRBV12-5 and TRBJ1-5 for the parts outside the CDR3, the full variable domain is DARVTQTPRHKVTEMGQEVTMRCQPILGHNTVFWYRQTMMQGLELLAYFRNRAPLDDSGMPKDRFSAEMPDATLATLKIQPSEPRDSAVYFCASGSGNQPQHFGDGTRLSIL.

The chain joins TRBV5-1 to TRBJ1-6, with a tentative D call TRBD1 (5 bases). This CDR3 is built from 15 residues. Deletions cut 7 bases from V and 5 bases from J, with 16 bases between. Germline values: CDR1 SGHRS, CDR2 YFSETQ. CDR3 sequence (DNA): TGCGCCAGCCGGAAGGGCCAGACAGATAATTCACCCCTCCACTTT. Translating gives CASRKGQTDNSPLHF.

The V call is TRBV25-1, the J call TRBJ2-1, with D possibly being TRBD2 (5 bases). V dropped 3 bases and J dropped 4 bases, with 10 bases sitting between them. Germline CDR1 reads MGHDK; CDR2 reads SYGVNS. CDR3 length: 14 amino acids. CDR3 nucleotide sequence: TGTGCCAGCAGTGATCCCGGGGTATACAATGAGCAGTTCTTC. It codes for CASSDPGVYNEQFF.

The CDR3 is CASSLAGAAADTQYF. CDR3 DNA: TGCGCCAGCAGTTTAGCGGGAGCCGCGGCAGATACGCAGTATTTT. The V call is TRBV5-1, the J call TRBJ2-3; 9 bases line up with TRBD2. This CDR3 has 15 amino acids. The V segment lost 5 bases and the J segment 4 bases; nucleotides outside the gene matches: 8. Per germline, CDR1 SGHRS and CDR2 YFSETQ.

This clone was found a few times. The chain combines TRBV6-1 with TRBJ2-3; D gene unclear. In germline, CDR1 is MNHNS, CDR2 SASEGT. Between the trimmed V and J ends, which lost 0 bases and 7 bases, there was a span of 8 bases. The length of the CDR3 is 13 residues. CDR3 in amino acids: CASSEAEQHTQYF. The DNA for the CDR3 is TGTGCCAGCAGTGAAGCCGAGCAACATACGCAGTATTTT.

This chain uses TRBV5-1 with TRBJ1-2; TRBD1 matches at 9 bases. J was trimmed by 6 bases and V by 4 bases; bases with no gene match: 1. Germline CDR1 SGHRS, CDR2 YFSETQ. The CDR3 totals 12 residues. The CDR3 DNA reads as TGCGCCAGCAGCCGGGACAGGGATGGCTACACCTTC. Its translation is CASSRDRDGYTF.

CDR3: CASSVDGESYNEQFF. CDR3 DNA sequence: TGTGCCAGCAGCGTTGACGGGGAGTCCTACAATGAGCAGTTCTTC. This chain uses TRBV9 with TRBJ2-1; tentatively, D is TRBD2 (5 bases). The CDR3 covers 15 residues. Germline CDR1 and CDR2: SGDLS and YYNGEE. V lost 2 bases to trimming and J lost 1 base, with 10 bases between them.

The rearrangement links TRBV6-6 to TRBJ2-1; 7 bases are shared with TRBD1. V trimming: 5 bases; J trimming: 4 bases; junction bases outside the gene matches: 8. The CDR3 totals 15 residues. The V gene's germline CDR1 is MNHNY and CDR2 SVGAGI (reference sequence). This CDR3 is CASSRDSTAYNEQFF. CDR3 nucleotides: TGTGCCAGCAGTCGGGACAGCACAGCTTACAATGAGCAGTTCTTC.